These T cell receptor beta chains were read from a single sample in a study of blood T cell repertoires in COVID-19. Profiled with immunoSEQ multiplex PCR; TCRdb holds only in-frame clones, not every one. Here the sample spans approximately 190,000 clones, around 83% being singletons. Sequenced input: peripheral blood. Source of these receptors: a woman aged 35 to 49 with acute or convalescent COVID-19. The CDR3 runs from the conserved cysteine through the conserved F or W. The order of the fields is J gene, V gene, clone size, D gene, CDR3 DNA, CDR3 protein. The D gene is left open where the match is weak. For some rows the clone size is stated as once, few or many, or as a class when expanded; others skip it.

TRBJ1-6 | TRBV6-5 | - | TRBD1 | TGTGCCAGCAGTCCGGACAGGGATTTTTCACCCCTCCACTTT | CASSPDRDFSPLHF
TRBJ1-3 | TRBV2 | - | - | TGTGCCAGCAGTGAATGGGGAGTCCACTCTGGAAACACCATATATTTT | CASSEWGVHSGNTIYF
TRBJ2-1 | TRBV27 | - | - | TGTGCCAGCAGTCTAAACAGGGCTAGCTCCTACAATGAGCAGTTCTTC | CASSLNRASSYNEQFF
TRBJ2-7 | TRBV19 | few | - | TGTGCCAGTAGCCCCAGAGGGAGTACCCCCCACGAGCAGTACTTC | CASSPRGSTPHEQYF
TRBJ2-3 | TRBV3-1/TRBV3-2 | - | TRBD2 | TGTGCCAGCAGCCTTCACGGACTAGACCTCACAGATACGCAGTATTTT | CASSLHGLDLTDTQYF
TRBJ2-7 | TRBV28 | - | TRBD1 | TGTGCCAGCAGTTTAAGGGGGGACAGGGGGAATGAGCAGTACTTC | CASSLRGDRGNEQYF
TRBJ2-5 | TRBV30 | - | - | TGTGCCTGGAGTGGTGACGGACAGCCTTCGGAGACCCAGTACTTC | CAWSGDGQPSETQYF
TRBJ1-2 | TRBV3-1/TRBV3-2 | - | - | TGTGCCAGCAGCCAAGGGGGACAAGGATCTCCCACCTTC | CASSQGGQGSPTF
TRBJ2-7 | TRBV6-5 | - | TRBD1 | TGTGCCAGCAGTTACTCGAGGGGGACAGGGCTAGTCGAGCAGTACTTC | CASSYSRGTGLVEQYF
TRBJ1-1 | TRBV29-1 | - | TRBD1 | TGCAGCGTTACAAGACGACAGGGGGGTTACACTGAAGCTTTCTTT | CSVTRRQGGYTEAFF
TRBJ2-7 | TRBV5-6 | - | - | TGTGCCAGCAGCTTGGGACTCCACGCCTACGAGCAGTACTTC | CASSLGLHAYEQYF
TRBJ1-2 | TRBV19 | - | TRBD1 | TGTGCCAGTAGTGTTCAACAGGGGATCCCCCCTACAAGGGGCTACACCTTC | CASSVQQGIPPTRGYTF
TRBJ1-1 | TRBV5-4 | - | - | TGTGCCAGCAGCTTGGGTTTTGCAGGGAACACTGAAGCTTTCTTT | CASSLGFAGNTEAFF
TRBJ2-2 | TRBV10-1 | - | - | TGCGCCACCGGGACTCCCAACACCGGGGAGCTGTTTTTT | CATGTPNTGELFF
TRBJ1-5 | TRBV15 | - | TRBD1 | TGTGCCACCAGCAGATACACAGGGGCCGCCCTGCCCCAGCATTTT | CATSRYTGAALPQHF
TRBJ2-1 | TRBV5-4 | - | TRBD1 | TGTGCCAGCTTATCGCAGGGGGTCGGCAATGAGCAGTTCTTC | CASLSQGVGNEQFF
TRBJ2-1 | TRBV7-2 | - | TRBD2 | TGTGCCAGCAGCTCGTGGCGGGGGGCGCTAAACAATGAGCAGTTCTTC | CASSSWRGALNNEQFF
TRBJ1-3 | TRBV3-1/TRBV3-2 | - | - | TGTGCCAGCAGTCCAAACAGGGGAAACACCATATATTTT | CASSPNRGNTIYF
TRBJ1-2 | TRBV29-1 | - | TRBD1 | TGCAGCGGGGGGACAGGGAGTGGCTACACCTTC | CSGGTGSGYTF
TRBJ1-5 | TRBV4-2 | - | TRBD1 | TGTGCCAGCAGCCGGGCTCCCGGGACAGATAGCAATCAGCCCCAGCATTTT | CASSRAPGTDSNQPQHF
TRBJ1-1 | TRBV15 | - | TRBD1 | TGTGCCACCAGCGGAGCAAGACAGGGGGCGTCGGCTGAAGCTTTCTTT | CATSGARQGASAEAFF
TRBJ1-4 | TRBV6-5 | - | - | TGTGCCAGCAGTTACCTCAGGGGTAGTGAAAAACTGTTTTTT | CASSYLRGSEKLFF
TRBJ1-5 | TRBV24-1 | few | TRBD1 | TGTGCCACCAGTGGGGGACAGAATCAGCCCCAGCATTTT | CATSGGQNQPQHF
TRBJ2-7 | TRBV7-2 | once | TRBD1 | TGTGCCAGCAGCTTAATGGGACAGGGGGCCTACGAGCAGTACTTC | CASSLMGQGAYEQYF
TRBJ1-4 | TRBV19 | few | - | TGTGCCAGTAACCAGCCCCAGGGAGGGGGTGAAAAACTGTTTTTT | CASNQPQGGGEKLFF
TRBJ1-6 | TRBV6-5 | - | - | TGTGCCAGCAGTTACTCCGGGATCAAACAGTCACCCCTCCACTTT | CASSYSGIKQSPLHF
TRBJ1-3 | TRBV24-1 | - | TRBD1 | TGTGCCACCAGTGACCCGACAGGGTTGCGCGGAAACACCATATATTTT | CATSDPTGLRGNTIYF
TRBJ1-5 | TRBV19 | once | - | TGTGCCAGTAGTATACGAGAGAATCAGCCCCAGCATTTT | CASSIRENQPQHF